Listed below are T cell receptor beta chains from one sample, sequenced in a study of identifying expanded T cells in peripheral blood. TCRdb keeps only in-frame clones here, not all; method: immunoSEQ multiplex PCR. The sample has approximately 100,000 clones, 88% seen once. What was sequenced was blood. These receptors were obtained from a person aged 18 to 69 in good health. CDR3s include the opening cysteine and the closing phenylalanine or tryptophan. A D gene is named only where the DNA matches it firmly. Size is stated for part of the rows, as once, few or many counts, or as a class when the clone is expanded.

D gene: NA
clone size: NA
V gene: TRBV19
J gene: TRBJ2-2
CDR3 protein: CASSRQSNTGELFF
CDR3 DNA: TGTGCCAGTAGTAGACAGTCGAACACCGGGGAGCTGTTTTTT

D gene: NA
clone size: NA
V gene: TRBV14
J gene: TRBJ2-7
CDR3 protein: CASSQLLGDYEQYF
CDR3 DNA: TGTGCCAGCAGCCAACTTCTCGGTGACTACGAGCAGTACTTC

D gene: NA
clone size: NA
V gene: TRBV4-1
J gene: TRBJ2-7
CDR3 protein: CASSQGGGGLSYEQYF
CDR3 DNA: TGCGCCAGCAGCCAAGGTGGGGGAGGACTCTCCTACGAGCAGTACTTC

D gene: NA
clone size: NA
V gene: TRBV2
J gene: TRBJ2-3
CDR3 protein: CASSPEWTGADTQYF
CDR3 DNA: TGTGCCAGCAGTCCGGAATGGACTGGGGCAGATACGCAGTATTTT

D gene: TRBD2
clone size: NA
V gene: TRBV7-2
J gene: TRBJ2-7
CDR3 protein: CASSEGLAGGQLSYEQYF
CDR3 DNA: TGTGCCAGCAGCGAGGGACTAGCGGGGGGGCAATTATCCTACGAGCAGTACTTC

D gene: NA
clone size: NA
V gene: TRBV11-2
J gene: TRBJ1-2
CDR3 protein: CASSLGVSYGYTF
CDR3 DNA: TGTGCCAGCAGCTTGGGGGTGTCCTATGGCTACACCTTC

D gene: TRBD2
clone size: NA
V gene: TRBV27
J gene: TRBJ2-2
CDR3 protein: CASSLRLLAGANTGELFF
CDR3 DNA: TGTGCCAGCAGTTTAAGACTTCTAGCGGGAGCGAACACCGGGGAGCTGTTTTTT

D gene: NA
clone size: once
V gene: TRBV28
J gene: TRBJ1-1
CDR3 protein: CASSLSGGRGEAFF
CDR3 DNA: TGTGCCAGCAGTTTATCGGGGGGAAGGGGTGAAGCTTTCTTT

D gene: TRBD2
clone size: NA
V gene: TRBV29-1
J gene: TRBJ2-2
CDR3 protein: CSVGPKLAGDANTGELFF
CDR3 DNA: TGCAGCGTCGGCCCTAAACTAGCGGGGGACGCGAACACCGGGGAGCTGTTTTTT

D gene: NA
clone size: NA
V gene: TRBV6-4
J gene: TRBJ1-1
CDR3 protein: CASKFDRGNTEAFF
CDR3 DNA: TGTGCCAGCAAATTCGACAGAGGGAACACTGAAGCTTTCTTT

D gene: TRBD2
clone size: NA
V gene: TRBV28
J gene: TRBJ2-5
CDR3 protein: CASSSTTSGSGETQYF
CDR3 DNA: TGTGCCAGCAGTTCGACGACTAGCGGGAGCGGAGAGACCCAGTACTTC

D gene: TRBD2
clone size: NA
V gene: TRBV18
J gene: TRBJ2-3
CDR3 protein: CASSPGRATDTQYF
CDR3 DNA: TGTGCCAGCTCACCAGGGAGGGCCACAGATACGCAGTATTTT

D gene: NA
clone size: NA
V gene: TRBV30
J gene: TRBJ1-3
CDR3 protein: CAWIPHRDLGNTIYF
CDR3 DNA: TGTGCCTGGATCCCCCACCGGGACCTCGGAAACACCATATATTTT

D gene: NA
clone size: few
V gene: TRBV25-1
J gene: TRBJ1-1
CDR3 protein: CASSDPSGGYTEAFF
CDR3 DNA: TGTGCCAGCAGTGACCCCTCGGGGGGCTACACTGAAGCTTTCTTT

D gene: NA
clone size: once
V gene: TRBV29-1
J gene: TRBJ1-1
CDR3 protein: CSVRPAQEAFF
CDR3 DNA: TGCAGCGTTCGACCCGCTCAGGAAGCTTTCTTT

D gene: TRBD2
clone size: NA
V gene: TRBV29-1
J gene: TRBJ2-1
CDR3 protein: CSVPGTSGTLSYNEQFF
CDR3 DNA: TGCAGCGTTCCCGGGACTAGCGGAACTCTCTCCTACAATGAGCAGTTCTTC

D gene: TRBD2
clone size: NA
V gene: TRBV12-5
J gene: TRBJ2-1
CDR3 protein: CASGLVEGASGPSYNEQFF
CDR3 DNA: TGTGCTAGTGGTTTGGTAGAAGGGGCTAGCGGACCCTCCTACAATGAGCAGTTCTTC

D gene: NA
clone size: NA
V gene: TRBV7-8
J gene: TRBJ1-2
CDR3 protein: CASSFRADSPNYGYTF
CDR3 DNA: TGTGCCAGCAGCTTTAGGGCGGACAGCCCTAACTATGGCTACACCTTC

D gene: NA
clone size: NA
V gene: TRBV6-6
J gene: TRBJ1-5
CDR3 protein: CASSYKAAPAQHF
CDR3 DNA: TGTGCCAGCAGTTATAAAGCGGCCCCGGCCCAGCATTTT

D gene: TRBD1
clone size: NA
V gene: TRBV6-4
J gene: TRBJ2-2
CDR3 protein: CASSAGQGVGELFF
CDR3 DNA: TGTGCCAGCAGCGCGGGACAGGGGGTCGGGGAGCTGTTTTTT

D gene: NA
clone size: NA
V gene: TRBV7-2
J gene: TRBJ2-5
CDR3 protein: CASSLFTGPEETQYF
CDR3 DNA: TGTGCCAGCAGCTTATTTACAGGGCCGGAGGAGACCCAGTACTTC

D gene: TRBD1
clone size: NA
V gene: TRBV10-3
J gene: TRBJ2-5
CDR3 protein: CATYKSQGVGETQYF
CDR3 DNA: TGTGCCACCTATAAGAGCCAGGGGGTTGGTGAGACCCAGTACTTC

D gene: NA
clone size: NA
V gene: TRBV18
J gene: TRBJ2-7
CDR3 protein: CASSTPGSEQYF
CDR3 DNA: TGTGCCAGCTCCACTCCAGGGTCCGAGCAGTACTTC

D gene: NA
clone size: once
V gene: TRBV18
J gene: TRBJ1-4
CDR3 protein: CASSPLDEDEKLFF
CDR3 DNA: TGTGCCAGCTCACCACTCGACGAGGATGAAAAACTGTTTTTT

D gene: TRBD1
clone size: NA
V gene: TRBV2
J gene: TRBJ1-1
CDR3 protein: CASIATGPTEAFF
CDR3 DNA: TGTGCCAGCATTGCGACAGGGCCCACTGAAGCTTTCTTT

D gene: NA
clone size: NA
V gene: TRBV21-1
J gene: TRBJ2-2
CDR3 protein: CASRIRGNEAGELFF
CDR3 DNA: TGTGCCAGCAGGATCAGGGGGAATGAAGCCGGGGAGCTGTTTTTT

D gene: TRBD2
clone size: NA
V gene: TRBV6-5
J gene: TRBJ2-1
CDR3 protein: CASSGGGSSYNEQFF
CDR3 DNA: TGTGCCAGCAGTGGCGGCGGGAGCTCCTACAATGAGCAGTTCTTC

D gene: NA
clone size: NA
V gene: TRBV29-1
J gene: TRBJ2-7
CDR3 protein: CSGGTGDGQYF
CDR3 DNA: TGCAGCGGCGGTACGGGGGACGGGCAGTACTTC

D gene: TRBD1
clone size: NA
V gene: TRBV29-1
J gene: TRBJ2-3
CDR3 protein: CSVPRTGRLSSHGDTQYF
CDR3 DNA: TGCAGCGTCCCCCGGACAGGGCGCTTGAGCTCCCACGGAGATACGCAGTATTTT

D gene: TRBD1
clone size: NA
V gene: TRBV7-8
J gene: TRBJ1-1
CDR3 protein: CASSLTRTGGTEAFF
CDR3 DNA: TGTGCCAGCAGCTTAACCCGGACAGGGGGGACTGAAGCTTTCTTT

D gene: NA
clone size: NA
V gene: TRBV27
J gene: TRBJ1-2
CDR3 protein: CASSLAGAPGGYTF
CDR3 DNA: TGTGCCAGCAGTTTAGCAGGGGCGCCGGGTGGCTACACCTTC

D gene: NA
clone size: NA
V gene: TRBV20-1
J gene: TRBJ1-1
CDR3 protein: CSGAANTEAFF
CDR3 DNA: TGCAGTGGTGCGGCGAACACTGAAGCTTTCTTT

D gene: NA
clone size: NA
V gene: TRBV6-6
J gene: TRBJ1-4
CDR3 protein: CASSFSKTNEKLFF
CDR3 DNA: TGTGCCAGCAGTTTTTCCAAGACTAATGAAAAACTGTTTTTT

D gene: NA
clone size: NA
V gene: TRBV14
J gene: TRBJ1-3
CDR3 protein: CASSQSSGNTIYF
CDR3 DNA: TGTGCCAGCAGCCAATCTTCTGGAAACACCATATATTTT

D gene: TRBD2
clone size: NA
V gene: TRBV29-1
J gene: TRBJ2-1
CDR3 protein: CSVGGLAGGNRANEQFF
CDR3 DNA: TGCAGCGTTGGCGGACTAGCGGGAGGCAACCGTGCCAATGAGCAGTTCTTC

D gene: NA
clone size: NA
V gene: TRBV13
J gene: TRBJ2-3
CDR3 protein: CASSPPVEDTQYF
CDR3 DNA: TGTGCCAGCAGCCCGCCGGTTGAAGATACGCAGTATTTT

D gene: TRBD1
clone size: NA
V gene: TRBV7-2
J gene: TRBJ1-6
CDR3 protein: CASSLVGTVGQHNSPLHF
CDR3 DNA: TGTGCCAGCAGCTTAGTAGGTACCGTGGGACAGCATAATTCACCCCTCCACTTT

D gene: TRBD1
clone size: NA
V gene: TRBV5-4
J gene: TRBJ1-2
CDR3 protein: CASSLPRDSPGYTF
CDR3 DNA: TGTGCCAGCAGCTTGCCTCGGGACAGTCCTGGCTACACCTTC

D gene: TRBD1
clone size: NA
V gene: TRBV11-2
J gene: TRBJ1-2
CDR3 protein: CASSPTGFGYTF
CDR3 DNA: TGTGCCAGCAGCCCGACAGGGTTTGGCTACACCTTC

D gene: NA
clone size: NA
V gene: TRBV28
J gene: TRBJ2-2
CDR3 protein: CASSLQTGELFF
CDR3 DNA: TGTGCCAGCAGTCTCCAGACAGGGGAGCTGTTTTTT

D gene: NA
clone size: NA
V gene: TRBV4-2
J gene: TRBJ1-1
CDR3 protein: CASSQLREGTEAFF
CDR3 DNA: TGTGCCAGCAGCCAACTGCGGGAGGGCACTGAAGCTTTCTTT

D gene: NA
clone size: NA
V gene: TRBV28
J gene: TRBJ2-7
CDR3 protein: CASSLLSSRADEQYF
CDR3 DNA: TGTGCCAGCAGTTTACTTAGCAGCAGGGCGGACGAGCAGTACTTC

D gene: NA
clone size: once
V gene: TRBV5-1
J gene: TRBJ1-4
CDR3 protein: CASSGQFGEKLFF
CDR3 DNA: TGCGCCAGCAGCGGACAATTCGGTGAAAAACTGTTTTTT

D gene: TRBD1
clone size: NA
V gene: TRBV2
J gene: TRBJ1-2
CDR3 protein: CASSDPGDSQRYGYTF
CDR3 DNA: TGTGCCAGCAGTGACCCGGGGGACAGCCAAAGATATGGCTACACCTTC

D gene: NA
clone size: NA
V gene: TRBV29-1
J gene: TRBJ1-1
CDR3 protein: CSVFKYEAFF
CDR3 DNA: TGCAGCGTTTTCAAATACGAAGCTTTCTTT

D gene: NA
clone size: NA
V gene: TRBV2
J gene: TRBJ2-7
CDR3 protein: CASSGMRAGEQYF
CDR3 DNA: TGTGCCAGCAGTGGGATGAGGGCGGGCGAGCAGTACTTC

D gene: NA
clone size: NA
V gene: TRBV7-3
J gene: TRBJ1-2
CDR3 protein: CASSSGGWGYTF
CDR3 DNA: TGTGCCAGCAGCTCGGGGGGCTGGGGCTACACCTTC

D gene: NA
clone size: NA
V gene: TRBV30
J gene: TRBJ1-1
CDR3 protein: CAWSEDRTTEAFF
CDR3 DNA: TGTGCCTGGAGTGAGGACCGGACCACTGAAGCTTTCTTT

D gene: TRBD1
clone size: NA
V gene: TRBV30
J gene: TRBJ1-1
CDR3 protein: CAWSSLGTGKTWDTEAFF
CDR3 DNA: TGTGCCTGGAGTTCGTTGGGGACAGGTAAAACGTGGGACACTGAAGCTTTCTTT

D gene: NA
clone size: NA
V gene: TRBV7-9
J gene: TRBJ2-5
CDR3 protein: CASSLVSQETQYF
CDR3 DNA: TGTGCCAGCAGCTTAGTCAGCCAAGAGACCCAGTACTTC

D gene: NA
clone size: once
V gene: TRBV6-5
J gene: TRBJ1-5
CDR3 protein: CASSYFRGGVLQPQHF
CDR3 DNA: TGTGCCAGCAGTTACTTCCGTGGGGGGGTTCTACAGCCCCAGCATTTT

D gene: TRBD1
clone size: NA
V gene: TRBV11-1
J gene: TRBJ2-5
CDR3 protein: CASSLAGQGARETQYF
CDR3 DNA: TGTGCCAGCAGCTTAGCCGGACAGGGGGCAAGAGAGACCCAGTACTTC

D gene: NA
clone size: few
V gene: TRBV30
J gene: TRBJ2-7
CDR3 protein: CASQGLGTYEQYF
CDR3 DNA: TGTGCCTCCCAGGGGCTTGGGACCTACGAGCAGTACTTC

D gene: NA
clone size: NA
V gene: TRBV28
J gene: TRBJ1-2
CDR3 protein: CASSLRGGYTF
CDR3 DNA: TGTGCCAGCAGTTTAAGGGGTGGCTACACCTTC

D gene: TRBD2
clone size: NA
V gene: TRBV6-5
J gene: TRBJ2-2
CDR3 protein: CASRLAGGAGELFF
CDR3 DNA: TGTGCCAGCAGACTAGCGGGGGGAGCCGGGGAGCTGTTTTTT

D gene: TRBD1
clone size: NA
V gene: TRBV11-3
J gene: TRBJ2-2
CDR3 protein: CASSLEGTATGELFF
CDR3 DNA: TGTGCCAGCAGCTTAGAAGGGACAGCAACCGGGGAGCTGTTTTTT

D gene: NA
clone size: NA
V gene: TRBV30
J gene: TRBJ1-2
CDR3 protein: CAWSAPGGRYTF
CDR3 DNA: TGTGCCTGGAGTGCCCCCGGGGGCAGGTACACCTTC

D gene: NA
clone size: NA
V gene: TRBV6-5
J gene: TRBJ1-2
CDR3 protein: CASSSQGSYGYTF
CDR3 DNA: TGTGCCAGCAGTTCACAGGGTAGCTATGGCTACACCTTC

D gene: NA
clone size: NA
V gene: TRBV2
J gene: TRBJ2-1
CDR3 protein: CASVESSYNEQFF
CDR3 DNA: TGTGCCAGCGTCGAAAGCTCCTACAATGAGCAGTTCTTC